Sequencing of this TCR beta chain was carried out in a study of CD8 T cells in ankylosing spondylitis. Generation of TCR beta libraries employed quantitative 5'-RACE incorporating molecular barcodes. TCRdb reprocessed the 5' RACE reads with MiXCR, giving one entry per CDR3 protein. Of some 250,000 distinct CDR3 sequences in the sample, around 10% were seen once. The CDR3 sequence is 16 residues long. The germline V gene has CDR1 SGHVS and CDR2 FNYEAQ. Trimming removed 5 bases from V and 2 bases from J; junction bases left unmatched: 11. Study-level points and caveats: Disease-linked clones bore a CD8+ phenotype, appearing relatively rarely in peripheral blood.

For this clonotype: Its antigen remains unidentified.

The TCR comes from a male donor with ankylosing spondylitis or in good health (not recorded which). The sequenced sample was blood, either unsorted or a sorted T cell fraction (not recorded which). The V and J genes are TRBV7-6 and TRBJ2-7; 8 positions agree with TRBD1. CDR3 bases: TGTGCCAGCAGCCTAAGCTCCGGGACAGGAGCCTACGAGCAGTACTTC. Its translation: CASSLSSGTGAYEQYF.